These T cell receptor beta chains were read from a single sample in a study of shared clonotypes between healthy human individuals. Sequencing was performed with immunoSEQ multiplex PCR; in TCRdb, only in-frame clones are kept and a portion is missing. The table lists about 2 million clones, approximately 95% of them singletons. Sequenced: naive CD8+ T cells sorted from blood. These receptor sequences come from a man aged 18 to 29 in good health. The CDR3 runs from the conserved cysteine through the conserved F or W. D genes are given only for firm matches. Expanded clones are given a class, and other clones once, few, many or no size at all.

abundance,d_gene,len,v_gene,j_gene,CDR3nt,CDR3aa
NA,TRBD1,15,TRBV7-8,TRBJ2-1,TGTGCCAGCAGCGTAGACAGGGACTCCTACAATGAGCAGTTCTTC,CASSVDRDSYNEQFF
NA,TRBD1,13,TRBV15,TRBJ2-3,TGTGCCACCACCGCAGGGGGCTTAGATACGCAGTATTTT,CATTAGGLDTQYF
NA,TRBD1,15,TRBV27,TRBJ2-7,TGTGCCAGCAGTTACGGGACAGGGGGCGGGTACGAGCAGTACTTC,CASSYGTGGGYEQYF
NA,TRBD2,17,TRBV4-1,TRBJ2-2,TGCGCCAGCAGCCAACGACTAGCGGGAGTCGACACCGGGGAGCTGTTTTTT,CASSQRLAGVDTGELFF
once,NA,14,TRBV5-6,TRBJ1-5,TGTGCCAGCAGCTGGGGGCTAAGCAATCAGCCCCAGCATTTT,CASSWGLSNQPQHF
NA,NA,16,TRBV10-3,TRBJ2-2,TGTGCCACCCAGAACGTGGGACTCACGAACACCGGGGAGCTGTTTTTT,CATQNVGLTNTGELFF
NA,NA,15,TRBV4-1,TRBJ1-5,TGCGCCAGCAGCCACCACTTGGCGGGCAATCAGCCCCAGCATTTT,CASSHHLAGNQPQHF
NA,TRBD2,16,TRBV6-6,TRBJ2-5,TGTGCCAGCAGTTCGAGGCCGGGGGGATCCCAAGAGACCCAGTACTTC,CASSSRPGGSQETQYF
NA,TRBD1,16,TRBV6-1,TRBJ2-4,TGTGCCAGCAGTGAATGGACAGGGGGTACCAAAAACATTCAGTACTTC,CASSEWTGGTKNIQYF
NA,TRBD2,15,TRBV14,TRBJ2-7,TGTGCCAGCAGTCCGAGCGGGAGACGGCCGGGCGAGCAGTACTTC,CASSPSGRRPGEQYF
NA,TRBD1,16,TRBV7-2,TRBJ2-7,TGTGCCAGCAGCTTGGGGGTAGGGCCCAGGGGGTACGAGCAGTACTTC,CASSLGVGPRGYEQYF
NA,NA,14,TRBV4-3,TRBJ2-1,TGCGCCAGCAGCCAAGCCCTAGGGGTTTATGAGCAGTTCTTC,CASSQALGVYEQFF
NA,NA,14,TRBV6-5,TRBJ1-2,TGTGCCAGCAGTTACTCTGGCGGACCGCAGGGCTACACCTTC,CASSYSGGPQGYTF
NA,NA,17,TRBV9,TRBJ2-2,TGTGCCAGCAGCCCCTGGGAGGTTATTCCGAACACCGGGGAGCTGTTTTTT,CASSPWEVIPNTGELFF
NA,NA,14,TRBV4-3,TRBJ2-7,TGCGCCAGCAGCCAAGATGCGCAGACCTACGAGCAGTACTTC,CASSQDAQTYEQYF
NA,TRBD1,15,TRBV2,TRBJ1-2,TGTGCCAGCAGTGAGATGGACAGGGGCTTCGGGGGCTACACCTTC,CASSEMDRGFGGYTF
NA,TRBD1,14,TRBV28,TRBJ1-2,TGTGCCAGCAGTTTTGGACAGGGGACCTATGGCTACACCTTC,CASSFGQGTYGYTF
NA,NA,16,TRBV7-9,TRBJ1-2,TGTGCCAGCAGCTTAGGAGGCGGCGACGCTAACTATGGCTACACCTTC,CASSLGGGDANYGYTF
NA,TRBD1,14,TRBV10-1,TRBJ2-7,TGCGCCAGCCGGCGGTACAGGGGGAACTACGAGCAGTACTTC,CASRRYRGNYEQYF
NA,TRBD2,14,TRBV13,TRBJ2-7,TGTGCCAGCAGCTCGCCGGGACTAGCAACCGAGCAGTACTTC,CASSSPGLATEQYF
NA,NA,16,TRBV2,TRBJ2-1,TGTGCCAGCAGTGTGGGACTTGCAAGCTCCTACAATGAGCAGTTCTTC,CASSVGLASSYNEQFF
NA,NA,13,TRBV9,TRBJ1-3,TGTGCCAGCAGCGTAGAACAGGGAAACACCATATATTTT,CASSVEQGNTIYF
NA,TRBD1,18,TRBV2,TRBJ1-5,TGTGCCAGCAGTGAAACGGGACAGGGGTGGGAGACCAATCAGCCCCAGCATTTT,CASSETGQGWETNQPQHF
many,NA,14,TRBV4-1,TRBJ2-7,TGCGCCAGCAGCCAACCATCCACAGGGTCCGAGCAGTACTTC,CASSQPSTGSEQYF
NA,TRBD1,13,TRBV11-3,TRBJ2-5,TGTGCCAGCGGGACAGGGTCTATTGGGACCCAGTACTTC,CASGTGSIGTQYF
NA,NA,13,TRBV27,TRBJ1-5,TGTGCCAGCAGTTTAGGCGGAGATCAGCCCCAGCATTTT,CASSLGGDQPQHF
once,TRBD2,15,TRBV11-2,TRBJ2-3,TGTGCCAGCAGCTTAACGGGACTAGAGACAGATACGCAGTATTTT,CASSLTGLETDTQYF
NA,NA,15,TRBV6-5,TRBJ2-2,TGTGCCAGCAGTTACTCGACTGCGATAACCGGGGAGCTGTTTTTT,CASSYSTAITGELFF
NA,NA,10,TRBV19,TRBJ1-4,TGTGCCAGTAGCGACGGGAAACTGTTTTTT,CASSDGKLFF
NA,NA,14,TRBV27,TRBJ1-6,TGTGCCAGCAGTCCCACTCCCTATAATTCACCCCTCCACTTT,CASSPTPYNSPLHF
NA,TRBD1,18,TRBV28,TRBJ1-2,TGTGCCAGCAGTTCGCCCATAGGGACAGCTTCGTTAGACTATGGCTACACCTTC,CASSSPIGTASLDYGYTF
few,NA,13,TRBV6-5,TRBJ2-1,TGTGCCAGCAGTTACGGGGCCTACAATGAGCAGTTCTTC,CASSYGAYNEQFF
NA,NA,15,TRBV7-8,TRBJ1-5,TGTGCCAGCAGCTTAGCTTTGGGGGGTAGGGAGCCCCAGCATTTT,CASSLALGGREPQHF
NA,NA,17,TRBV9,TRBJ2-3,TGTGCCAGCAGCGTAGAAGGAAACTGGGATAACACAGATACGCAGTATTTT,CASSVEGNWDNTDTQYF
NA,NA,15,TRBV19,TRBJ2-7,TGTGCCAGTAGTCCTCTTCCAACCAGCTCCTACGAGCAGTACTTC,CASSPLPTSSYEQYF
few,NA,14,TRBV6-1,TRBJ1-2,TGTGCCAGCAGTGAGAGGGGCGCCGGCTATGGCTACACCTTC,CASSERGAGYGYTF
NA,NA,16,TRBV27,TRBJ2-4,TGTGCCAGCAGTCCTGGACTTGTTATAGCCAAAAACATTCAGTACTTC,CASSPGLVIAKNIQYF
NA,NA,13,TRBV27,TRBJ2-7,TGTGCCAGCAGCCCCTCCCTCTCCTACGAGCAGTACTTC,CASSPSLSYEQYF
NA,NA,13,TRBV6-5,TRBJ1-1,TGTGCCAGCAGTTACGCCCTTAACACTGAAGCTTTCTTT,CASSYALNTEAFF
NA,NA,15,TRBV11-2,TRBJ2-7,TGTGCCAGCAGCTTACCCTCGACAGGCACCTACGAGCAGTACTTC,CASSLPSTGTYEQYF
NA,NA,12,TRBV19,TRBJ1-4,TGTGCCAGTAGTATAAAGGATGAAAAACTGTTTTTT,CASSIKDEKLFF
NA,NA,13,TRBV28,TRBJ2-7,TGTGCCAGCAGTAAGGACAGTCCCTACGAGCAGTACTTC,CASSKDSPYEQYF
NA,NA,14,TRBV13,TRBJ1-1,TGTGCCAGTAACGCCGGGGACAATAACGCTGAAGCTTTCTTT,CASNAGDNNAEAFF
NA,NA,13,TRBV7-8,TRBJ2-7,TGTGCCAGCAGCCTAGAGACCCTCTACGAGCAGTACTTC,CASSLETLYEQYF
NA,NA,15,TRBV5-6,TRBJ2-7,TGTGCCAGCAGCTTGATGAGTGGCAGAGTCAACGAGCAGTACTTC,CASSLMSGRVNEQYF